The entry that follows covers one T cell receptor (beta chain) sequence. This may come from a read error, since a much larger clone is one base off. TCR libraries were built in bulk with a published protocol and specific TCR primers. TCRdb itself ran the PCR reads through MiXCR, one entry per CDR3 protein. The sample consists of about 100,000 distinct CDR3 sequences, roughly 34% of them appearing once. The data were taken from a study of molecular identifiers for immune sequencing clone quantification. V lost 1 base, J lost 5 bases, and 12 bases lay in between. CDR1 DFQATT and CDR2 SNEGSKA come from the germline V gene (reference sequence). The CDR3 runs to 13 residues.

Sequenced: naive CD8+ T cells from blood, with Jurkat cell RNA spiked in. Specified subset: FACS-sorted CD8+CD4-CCR7+CD45RA+ naive T cells. This clonotype was obtained from a human donor in good health. Some libraries in this study had Jurkat cell RNA spiked in. This chain uses TRBV20-1 with TRBJ2-7, with D uncertain. The CDR3 region has the DNA TGCAGTGCTAGAGGGTTTTGGCCCGACGAGCAGTACTTC. Translation: CSARGFWPDEQYF.